This T cell receptor beta chain was sequenced during a study of blood T cell repertoires in COVID-19. This CDR3 is 13 amino acids long. V lost 8 bases, J lost 8 bases, and 15 bases lay in between. CDR1 MNHEY and CDR2 SVGAGI come from the germline V gene. Only in-frame clones appear in the TCRdb table, and some are missing; sequencing was by immunoSEQ multiplex PCR. The data show around 280,000 clones, around nine tenths seen once. The source of this sequence is a middle-aged woman who had recovered from COVID-19. The V call is TRBV6-5, the J call TRBJ1-4; no reliable D call. Specimen: PBMCs or T cells enriched from blood (not recorded which). The chain's CDR3 is CASGFGVREKLFF. The CDR3 coding sequence is TGTGCCAGCGGTTTCGGGGTGAGGGAAAAACTGTTTTTT.